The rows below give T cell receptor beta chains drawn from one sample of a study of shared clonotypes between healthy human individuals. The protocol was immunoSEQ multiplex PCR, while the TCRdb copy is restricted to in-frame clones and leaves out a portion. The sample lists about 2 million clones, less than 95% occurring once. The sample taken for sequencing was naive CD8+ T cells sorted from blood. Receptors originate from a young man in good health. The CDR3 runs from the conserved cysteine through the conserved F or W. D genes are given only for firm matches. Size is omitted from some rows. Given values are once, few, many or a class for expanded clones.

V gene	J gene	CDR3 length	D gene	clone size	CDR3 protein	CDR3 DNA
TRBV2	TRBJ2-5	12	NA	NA	CASKLLQETQYF	TGTGCCAGCAAGCTGCTACAAGAGACCCAGTACTTC
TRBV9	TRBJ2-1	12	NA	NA	CASSVQGNEQFF	TGTGCCAGCAGCGTACAGGGAAACGAGCAGTTCTTC
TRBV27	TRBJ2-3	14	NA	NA	CASSPIDGTDTQYF	TGTGCCAGCAGCCCGATAGACGGCACAGATACGCAGTATTTT
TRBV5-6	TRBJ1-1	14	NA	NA	CASSLAGGSTEAFF	TGTGCCAGCAGCTTGGCAGGCGGGTCTACTGAAGCTTTCTTT
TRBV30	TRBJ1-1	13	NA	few	CAWSVAGGTEAFF	TGTGCCTGGAGTGTAGCGGGGGGCACTGAAGCTTTCTTT
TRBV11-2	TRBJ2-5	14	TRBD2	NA	CASSSAGVVETQYF	TGTGCCAGCAGCTCAGCGGGAGTGGTAGAGACCCAGTACTTC
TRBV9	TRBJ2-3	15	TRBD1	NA	CASTTGALTTDTQYF	TGTGCCAGCACCACAGGGGCCCTAACCACAGATACGCAGTATTTT
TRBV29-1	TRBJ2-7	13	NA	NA	CSFLPSDSYEQYF	TGCAGCTTCCTCCCTAGCGACTCCTACGAGCAGTACTTC
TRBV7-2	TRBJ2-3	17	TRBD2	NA	CASSLDLGGRASDTQYF	TGTGCCAGCAGCTTAGATTTAGGCGGGAGGGCCTCAGATACGCAGTATTTT
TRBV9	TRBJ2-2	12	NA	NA	CASSADTGELFF	TGTGCCAGCAGTGCCGACACCGGGGAGCTGTTTTTT
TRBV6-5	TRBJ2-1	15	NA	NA	CASSYSSGTYNEQFF	TGTGCCAGCAGTTACTCGTCGGGGACCTACAATGAGCAGTTCTTC
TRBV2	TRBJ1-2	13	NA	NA	CASIPTFGYGYTF	TGTGCCAGCATCCCAACGTTTGGCTATGGCTACACCTTC
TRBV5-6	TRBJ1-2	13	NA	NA	CASSVTTNYGYTF	TGTGCCAGCAGCGTCACCACTAACTATGGCTACACCTTC
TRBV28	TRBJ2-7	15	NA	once	CASSLRGARGHEQYF	TGTGCCAGCAGTCTCAGGGGGGCGAGGGGCCACGAGCAGTACTTC
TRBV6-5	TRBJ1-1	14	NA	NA	CASSLGGEDTEAFF	TGTGCCAGCAGCCTGGGGGGCGAGGACACTGAAGCTTTCTTT
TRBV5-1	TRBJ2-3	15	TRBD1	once	CASIEGQGLSDTQYF	TGCGCCAGCATAGAGGGACAGGGGTTATCAGATACGCAGTATTTT
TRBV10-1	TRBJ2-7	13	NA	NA	CASAERGSYEQYF	TGCGCCAGCGCCGAACGAGGGTCCTACGAGCAGTACTTC
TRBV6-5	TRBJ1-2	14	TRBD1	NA	CASSPGGEDYGYTF	TGTGCCAGCAGTCCAGGGGGCGAGGACTATGGCTACACCTTC
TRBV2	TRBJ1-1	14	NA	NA	CASSEMGVNTEAFF	TGTGCCAGCAGTGAAATGGGGGTGAACACTGAAGCTTTCTTT
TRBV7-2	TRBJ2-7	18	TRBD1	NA	CASSLIHDGDSLSYEQYF	TGTGCCAGCAGCTTAATCCATGATGGGGACAGCCTATCCTACGAGCAGTACTTC
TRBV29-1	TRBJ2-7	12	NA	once	CSVALGVYEQYF	TGCAGCGTTGCCCTTGGGGTTTACGAGCAGTACTTC
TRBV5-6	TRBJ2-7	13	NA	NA	CASSLVESDEQYF	TGTGCCAGCAGCTTGGTTGAATCGGACGAGCAGTACTTC
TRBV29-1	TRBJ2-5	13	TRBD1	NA	CSGRDRGEETQYF	TGCAGCGGGAGGGACAGGGGGGAAGAGACCCAGTACTTC
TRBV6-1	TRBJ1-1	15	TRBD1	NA	CASSEADRGNTEAFF	TGTGCCAGCAGTGAAGCGGACAGGGGAAACACTGAAGCTTTCTTT
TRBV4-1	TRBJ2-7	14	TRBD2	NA	CASSLSGKTYEQYF	TGCGCCAGCAGCCTAAGCGGGAAGACCTACGAGCAGTACTTC
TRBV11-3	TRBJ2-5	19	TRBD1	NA	CASSSPPPGTGVPQETQYF	TGTGCCAGCAGCTCTCCCCCGCCCGGGACAGGGGTCCCTCAAGAGACCCAGTACTTC
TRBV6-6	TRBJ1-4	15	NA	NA	CASTHGGPPEEKLFF	TGTGCCAGCACCCACGGGGGTCCTCCTGAGGAAAAACTGTTTTTT
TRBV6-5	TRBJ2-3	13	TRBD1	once	CASIGQDTDTQYF	TGTGCCAGCATTGGACAGGACACAGATACGCAGTATTTT
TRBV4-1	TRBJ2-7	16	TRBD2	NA	CASSPESGSSSSEQYF	TGCGCCAGCAGCCCCGAAAGCGGGAGTTCTTCTTCCGAGCAGTACTTC
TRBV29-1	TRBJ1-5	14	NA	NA	CSVQHQDSNQPQHF	TGCAGCGTCCAACACCAGGATAGCAATCAGCCCCAGCATTTT
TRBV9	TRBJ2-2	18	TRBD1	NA	CASSVVKDRAPNTGELFF	TGTGCCAGCAGCGTAGTGAAGGACAGGGCGCCGAACACCGGGGAGCTGTTTTTT